A single sample is the source of the 8 T cell receptor beta chains below, sequenced in a study of Graves' ophthalmopathy and Graves' hyperthyroidism. Using RNA transcripts, the TCR beta CDR3 regions were amplified. The first-round RT-PCR employed HTBI primers together with the Qiagen OneStep RT-PCR kit. A multiplex PCR was then performed as the second round. Using its own MiXCR run on the multiplex PCR reads, TCRdb lists one record per CDR3 protein. Counted here are 150,000 or so distinct CDR3 sequences, 39% occurring once; the ten biggest clones make up less than 9.5%. Sequenced: peripheral blood. Receptors were obtained from a man aged 25-45 years with Graves' ophthalmopathy.

V gene TRBV7-9 combines with J gene TRBJ2-2; D perhaps matches TRBD2 (6 bases). V lost 1 base and J lost 6, with 12 bases in between. Germline V gives CDR1 SEHNR, CDR2 FQNEAQ (reference sequence). The CDR3 has 15 amino acids. The CDR3 region has the DNA TGTGCCAGCAGCTTAGTGCAGGGAGGACCCGGGGAGCTGTTTTTT. Translation gives CASSLVQGGPGELFF.

This clonotype showed up just a few times. The chain has TRBV20-1 and TRBJ1-1; D gene unclear. V lost 4 bases to trimming and J lost 2 bases, with 11 bases between them. The CDR3 is 13 residues long. Germline-derived CDR1 and CDR2 are DFQATT and SNEGSKA (reference sequence). The DNA of the CDR3 is TGCAGTGCTATGTACAGTTCTAACACTGAAGCTTTCTTT. Its translation: CSAMYSSNTEAFF.

The rearrangement uses TRBV7-2 and TRBJ2-5; D is uncertain. Germline V CDR1 and CDR2: SGHTA, FQGNSA. Trimming stripped 1 base from V and 4 bases from J, with 10 bases between. The CDR3 sequence is 14 residues long. Written as DNA, the CDR3 is TGTGCCAGCAGCTTAGAAGGGTCTCGAGAGACCCAGTACTTC. It is translated as CASSLEGSRETQYF.

This sequence joins TRBV6-1 and TRBJ1-1; weak D call: TRBD1 (5 bases). The germline V gene encodes CDR1 MNHNS and CDR2 SASEGT. CDR3 length: 10 residues. The germline V and J ends were trimmed by 11 bases and 5 bases, with 9 bases remaining between them. The CDR3: CAAGRTEAFF. The CDR3 DNA follows: TGTGCCGCGGGGCGGACTGAAGCTTTCTTT.

J is TRBJ1-1 and V is TRBV27; tentative D call: TRBD1 (6 bases). In germline, CDR1 is MNHEY, CDR2 SMNVEV (reference sequence). This CDR3 is built from 14 residues. The germline V and J ends were trimmed by 3 bases and 6 bases, with 14 bases remaining between them. This CDR3 is CASSFRTGNAEAFF. The DNA of the CDR3 is TGTGCCAGCAGTTTCCGAACAGGGAATGCTGAAGCTTTCTTT.

This clonotype occurred many times. J is TRBJ2-2 and V is TRBV24-1, with D possibly being TRBD2 (5 bases). Germline V gene sequence: CDR1 KGHDR, CDR2 SFDVKD. The V and J ends lost 4 bases and 3 bases respectively, with 11 bases between them. The CDR3 has 15 amino acids. This CDR3 is CATSDRGADTGELFF. DNA of the CDR3: TGTGCCACCAGTGACCGGGGTGCAGACACCGGGGAGCTGTTTTTT.

This clonotype was seen ten or more times. The CDR3 protein is CASSYGAGRNGYTF. As DNA, the CDR3 is TGTGCCAGCAGTTACGGGGCGGGACGGAATGGCTACACCTTC. The rearrangement joins TRBV6-5 to TRBJ1-2, with TRBD1 as a possible D gene (5 bases). Germline CDR1 is MNHEY and CDR2 is SVGAGI. The CDR3 sequence is 14 residues long. With 2 bases removed from V and 6 bases from J, the gap between germline ends came to 13 bases.

This clonotype occurred a few times. This chain links TRBV6-2 or TRBV6-3 with TRBJ2-7; TRBD1 might be the D (6 bases). The CDR3 contains 15 residues. V was trimmed by 6 bases and J by 3 bases, leaving 18 bases between them. Germline CDR1 is MNHEY and CDR2 is SVGEGT. As DNA, the CDR3 is TGTGCCAGCAGCCGCATCCGATCACAGGGCTACGAGCAGTACTTC. This encodes CASSRIRSQGYEQYF.